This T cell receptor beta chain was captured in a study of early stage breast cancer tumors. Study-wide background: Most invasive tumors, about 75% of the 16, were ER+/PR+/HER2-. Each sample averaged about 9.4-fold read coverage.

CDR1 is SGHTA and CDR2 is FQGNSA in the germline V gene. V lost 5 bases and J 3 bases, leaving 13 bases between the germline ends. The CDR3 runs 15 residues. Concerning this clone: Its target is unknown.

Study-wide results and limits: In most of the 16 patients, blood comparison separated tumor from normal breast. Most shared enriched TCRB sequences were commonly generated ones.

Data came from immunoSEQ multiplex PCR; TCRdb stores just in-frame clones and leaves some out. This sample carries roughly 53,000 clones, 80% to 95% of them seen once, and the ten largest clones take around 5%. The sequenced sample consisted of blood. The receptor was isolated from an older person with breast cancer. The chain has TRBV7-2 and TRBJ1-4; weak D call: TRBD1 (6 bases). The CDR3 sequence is CASSATGWPNEKLFF. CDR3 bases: TGTGCCAGCAGCGCCACAGGGTGGCCTAATGAAAAACTGTTTTTT.